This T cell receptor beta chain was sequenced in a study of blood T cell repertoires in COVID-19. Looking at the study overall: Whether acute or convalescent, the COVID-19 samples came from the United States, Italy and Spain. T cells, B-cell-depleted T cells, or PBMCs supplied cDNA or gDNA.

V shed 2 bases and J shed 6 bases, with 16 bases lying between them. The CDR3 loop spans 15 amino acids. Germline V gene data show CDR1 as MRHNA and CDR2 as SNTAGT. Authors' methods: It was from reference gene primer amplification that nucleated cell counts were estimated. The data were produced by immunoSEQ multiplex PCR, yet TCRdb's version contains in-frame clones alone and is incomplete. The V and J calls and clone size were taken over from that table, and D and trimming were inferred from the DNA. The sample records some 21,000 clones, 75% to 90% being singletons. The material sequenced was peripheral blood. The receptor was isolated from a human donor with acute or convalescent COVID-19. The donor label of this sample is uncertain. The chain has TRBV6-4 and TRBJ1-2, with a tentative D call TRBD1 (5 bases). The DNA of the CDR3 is TGTGCCAGCAGTGACACAGGCCAAGCCCTGAATGGCTACACCTTC. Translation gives CASSDTGQALNGYTF.